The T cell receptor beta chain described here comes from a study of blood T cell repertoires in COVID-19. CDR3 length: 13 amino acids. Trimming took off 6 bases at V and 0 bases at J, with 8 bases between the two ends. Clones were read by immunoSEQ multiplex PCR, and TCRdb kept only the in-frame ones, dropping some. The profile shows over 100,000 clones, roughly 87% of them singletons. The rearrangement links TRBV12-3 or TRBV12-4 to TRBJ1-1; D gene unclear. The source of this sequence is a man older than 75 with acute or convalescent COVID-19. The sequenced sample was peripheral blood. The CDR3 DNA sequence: TGTGCCAGCAGCACACGCCTGAACACTGAAGCTTTCTTT. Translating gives CASSTRLNTEAFF.